Shown below are 29 T cell receptor beta chains from a single sample sequenced in a study of identical twins. MiXCR was run by TCRdb on the 5' RACE reads, yielding one entry per CDR3 protein. The profile shows roughly 630,000 distinct CDR3 sequences, 7% to 7.5% of them singletons. These same records also appear under a second study, on yellow fever vaccine responses in identical twins.

Sequenced input: PBMCs. The receptor source for this set is a woman between 18 and 29 years old in good health.

This clonotype was counted at least ten times. The chain combines TRBV2 with TRBJ2-2; 11 bases align to TRBD1. The CDR3 has 15 residues. Germline V gene lookup returns CDR1 SNHLY and CDR2 FYNNEI. With V trimmed by 6 bases and J by 7 bases, 7 bases remained unmatched. CDR3 amino acids: CASSADRGRNGELFF. The CDR3 bases are TGTGCCAGCAGCGCGGACAGGGGGCGAAACGGGGAGCTGTTTTTT.

This clonotype was recorded at least ten times. The chain links TRBV12-3 or TRBV12-4 to TRBJ2-3; D perhaps matches TRBD1 (6 bases). V was pared by 5 bases and J by 0 bases, with 18 bases between. The CDR3 runs 17 residues. In DNA form, the CDR3 reads TGTGCCAGCAGTGCCAGGGGAGTGCCTACGAGCACAGATACGCAGTATTTT. Protein product: CASSARGVPTSTDTQYF.

This clonotype was seen ten or more times. This rearrangement joins TRBV5-1 to TRBJ2-2; D is uncertain. The V gene's germline CDR1 is SGHRS and CDR2 YFSETQ. The CDR3 has 16 residues. V lost 0 bases and J 1 base, leaving 10 bases between the germline ends. CDR3 region: CASSLALGLNTGELFF. CDR3 sequence (DNA): TGCGCCAGCAGCTTGGCGCTGGGTCTGAACACCGGGGAGCTGTTTTTT.

This clonotype was seen a few times. The genes are TRBV28 and TRBJ1-2, with 9 positions matching TRBD1. Looked up from germline, CDR1 is MDHEN and CDR2 is SYDVKM. The CDR3 spans 17 residues. J lost 2 bases, V lost 4 bases, and 11 bases had no gene match. CDR3: CASSSVQGGQGNYGYTF. CDR3 nucleotide sequence: TGTGCCAGCAGTTCTGTACAAGGAGGACAGGGGAACTATGGCTACACCTTC.

This clonotype occurred a few times. The gene calls are TRBV20-1 and TRBJ2-3; D not certain. Trimming removed 1 base from V and 6 bases from J, with 8 bases in between. This CDR3 is built from 12 residues. In germline, CDR1 is DFQATT, CDR2 SNEGSKA (reference sequence). The CDR3 nucleotides are TGCAGTGCTAGAGGTGTGGGGGATACGCAGTATTTT. Amino acids: CSARGVGDTQYF.

CDR3 sequence reads: CASSYSSGTGSSYEQYF. The CDR3 coding sequence is TGTGCCAGCAGTTATTCCTCCGGGACAGGGAGCTCCTACGAGCAGTACTTC. V and J are TRBV6-5 and TRBJ2-7, with 9 positions matching TRBD1. CDR1 is MNHEY and CDR2 is SVGAGI in the germline V gene. This CDR3 is 17 amino acids long. With V trimmed by 3 bases and J by 0 bases, 9 bases remained unmatched.

This clonotype was picked up many times. The chain uses TRBV28 and TRBJ2-7, with D unresolved. Trimming stripped 3 bases from V and 0 bases from J, with 9 bases between. The CDR3 runs 14 residues. Germline V gene lookup returns CDR1 MDHEN and CDR2 SYDVKM. This CDR3 reads CASSLGRSSYEQYV. The CDR3 coding sequence is TGTGCCAGCAGTTTGGGCAGGAGCTCCTACGAGCAGTACGTC.

This clonotype has only a few counts. The chain combines TRBV20-1 with TRBJ1-1; the D gene is possibly TRBD1 (5 bases). The germline V and J ends were trimmed by 1 base and 4 bases, with 13 bases remaining between them. The CDR3 is 14 amino acids. Germline-derived CDR1 and CDR2 are DFQATT and SNEGSKA (reference sequence). The CDR3 spells CSARVDRGPTEAFF. CDR3 DNA: TGCAGTGCTAGAGTAGATCGGGGACCCACTGAAGCTTTCTTT.

Details on this clonotype: A much larger clone differs by one base, so this may be a read error. The chain is built from TRBV4-1 and TRBJ2-2; D unresolved. V was pared by 5 bases and J by 0 bases, with 4 bases between. This CDR3 is 13 amino acids long. CDR1 and CDR2 (germline): MGHRA, YSYEKL. The CDR3 here is CASSWTNTGELFF. The CDR3 DNA is TGCGCCAGCAGCTGGACGAACACCGGGGAGCTGTTTTTT.

This clonotype was seen many times. The chain carries TRBV6-1 and TRBJ1-4; D possibly corresponds to TRBD1 (6 bases). The V and J ends lost 4 bases and 4 bases respectively, with 16 bases between them. This CDR3 has 16 residues. Germline CDR1 and CDR2: MNHNS and SASEGT. The CDR3 reads CASSAVRTAYNEKLFF. Written as DNA, the CDR3 is TGTGCCAGCAGTGCCGTCCGGACAGCCTATAATGAAAAACTGTTTTTT.

The chain has TRBV29-1 and TRBJ2-5, with 7 bases matching TRBD2. The CDR3 sequence is 14 residues long. CDR1 SQVTM and CDR2 ANQGSEA come from the germline V gene. CDR3 in amino acids: CTITLGGRPETQYF. CDR3 bases: TGCACCATCACCCTCGGCGGGAGACCAGAGACCCAGTACTTC.

The chain combines TRBV24-1 with TRBJ2-5; D is unclear. V was pared by 3 bases and J by 1 base, with 11 bases between. Per germline, CDR1 KGHDR and CDR2 SFDVKD. The CDR3 is made up of 15 amino acids. This CDR3 is CATSDRRAGQETQYF. The CDR3 region has the DNA TGTGCCACCAGTGATCGCCGGGCCGGCCAAGAGACCCAGTACTTC.

This chain links TRBV6-5 with TRBJ1-6; D unclear. V gave up 3 bases and J gave up 10 bases, with 13 bases separating them. The germline V gene encodes CDR1 MNHEY and CDR2 SVGAGI. This CDR3 spans 14 amino acids. CDR3 nucleotide sequence: TGTGCCAGCAGTTATATTGTAGGGAGATCACCCCTCCACTTT. This translates into CASSYIVGRSPLHF.

This clonotype was seen ten or more times. CDR3 amino acids: CASVASGIPTDTQYF. DNA for the CDR3: TGTGCCAGTGTGGCTAGCGGGATTCCCACAGATACGCAGTATTTT. The rearrangement joins TRBV2 to TRBJ2-3; 9 nucleotides match TRBD2. The CDR3 runs 15 residues. The V and J ends lost 9 bases and 2 bases, in that order; junction bases with no gene match: 9. Germline lookup yields CDR1 SNHLY and CDR2 FYNNEI. Based on the CDR3 plus reference TRBV2 and TRBJ2-3, the full variable domain is EPEVTQTPSHQVTQMGQEVILRCVPISNHLYFYWYRQILGQKVEFLVSFYNNEISEKSEIFDDQFSVERPDGSNFTLKIRSTKLEDSAMYFCASVASGIPTDTQYFGPGTRLTVL.

This clonotype showed up many times. V is TRBV12-3 or TRBV12-4 and J is TRBJ1-6, with 7 bases matching TRBD1. V was pared by 6 bases and J by 6 bases, with 5 bases of the junction left unmatched. The CDR3 totals 14 residues. The CDR3 here is CASRMDRINSPLHF. The CDR3 DNA is TGTGCCAGCAGAATGGACAGGATTAATTCACCCCTCCACTTT.

The table lists this clonotype with many counts. The chain combines TRBV4-2 with TRBJ2-3, with TRBD1 as a possible D gene (5 bases). Germline assignment: CDR1 LGHNA and CDR2 YNFKEQ. The germline V and J ends were trimmed by 0 bases and 0 bases, with 10 bases remaining between them. This CDR3 has 16 residues. In DNA, the CDR3 is TGTGCCAGCAGCCAAGATAAGGGGCACAGCACAGATACGCAGTATTTT. As protein: CASSQDKGHSTDTQYF.

This clonotype appeared many times. The CDR3 sequence is CASSLEQPPYEQYF. The CDR3 DNA is TGTGCCAGCAGTTTAGAACAGCCCCCCTACGAGCAGTACTTC. This chain connects TRBV12-3 or TRBV12-4 to TRBJ2-7, with no clear D. Trimming took 1 base from V and 2 from J, leaving 9 bases between them. The CDR3 is made up of 14 amino acids.

This clonotype has at least ten counts. The genes are TRBV14 and TRBJ2-4; D ambiguous. Trimming removed 1 base at V and 0 bases at J, with 10 bases between. Germline V gene data show CDR1 as SGHDN and CDR2 as FVKESK. The CDR3 has 16 amino acids. CDR3 protein: CASSQGYGLAKNIQYF. The CDR3 region has the DNA TGTGCCAGCAGCCAAGGGTATGGGCTAGCCAAAAACATTCAGTACTTC.

The gene calls are TRBV3-1 and TRBJ1-5; tentatively, D is TRBD1 (5 bases). The germline gives CDR1 LGHDT, CDR2 YNNKEL (reference sequence). V lost 6 bases and J 5 bases, leaving 14 bases between the germline ends. The length of the CDR3 is 14 residues. This CDR3 reads CASSPGPSDQPQHF. The CDR3 nucleotides read TGTGCCAGCAGTCCGGGACCCTCGGATCAGCCCCAGCATTTT.

This clonotype was seen at least ten times. V gene TRBV27 combines with J gene TRBJ2-2, with 8 bases that match TRBD1. J lost 5 bases, V lost 2 bases, and 7 bases had no gene match. The CDR3 has 16 residues. In germline, CDR1 is MNHEY, CDR2 SMNVEV (reference sequence). The CDR3 DNA follows: TGTGCCAGCAGTTTACAGGGGGCAGGAAGTACCGGGGAGCTGTTTTTT. Translated: CASSLQGAGSTGELFF.

This clonotype has only a few counts. This chain joins TRBV10-3 and TRBJ2-3; a possible D gene is TRBD1 (6 bases). V was shortened by 10 bases and J by 2 bases, with 16 bases between the two germline ends. The CDR3 totals 14 residues. Germline-derived CDR1 and CDR2 are ENHRY and SYGVKD. The CDR3 DNA reads as TGTGCCACCAGGGGTAGTGGGAACACAGATACGCAGTATTTT. Translating it yields CATRGSGNTDTQYF.

The chain is built from TRBV9 and TRBJ2-1; D not certain. The CDR3 loop spans 16 amino acids. The V gene's germline CDR1 is SGDLS and CDR2 YYNGEE. With 0 bases removed from V and 0 bases from J, the gap between germline ends came to 10 bases. The CDR3 region is CASSVGSWSSYNEQFF. The CDR3 coding sequence is TGTGCCAGCAGCGTAGGTAGCTGGAGCTCCTACAATGAGCAGTTCTTC. Combining the CDR3 with reference TRBV9 and TRBJ2-1 gives the whole variable domain DSGVTQTPKHLITATGQRVTLRCSPRSGDLSVYWYQQSLDQGLQFLIQYYNGEERAKGNILERFSAQQFPDLHSELNLSSLELGDSALYFCASSVGSWSSYNEQFFGPGTRLTVL.

This clonotype has at least ten counts. The V gene is TRBV7-9, the J gene TRBJ2-1; D unclear. V was pared by 1 base and J by 1 base, with 8 bases between. Germline V lookup: CDR1 SEHNR, CDR2 FQNEAQ (reference sequence). CDR3 length: 15 residues. CDR3 sequence: CASSLGRNSYNEQFF. The CDR3 bases are TGTGCCAGCAGCTTAGGGAGAAATTCCTACAATGAGCAGTTCTTC.

The chain carries TRBV7-7 and TRBJ2-1; TRBD2 agrees at 7 bases. The germline V gene encodes CDR1 SSHAT and CDR2 FNYEAQ (reference sequence). The CDR3 runs to 16 residues. J was trimmed by 4 bases and V by 5 bases; bases with no gene match: 11. This CDR3 reads CASSPIRGGEYNEQFF. Here the CDR3 DNA reads TGTGCCAGCAGCCCTATTCGGGGAGGGGAGTACAATGAGCAGTTCTTC. Combining the CDR3 with reference TRBV7-7 and TRBJ2-1 gives the whole variable domain GAGVSQSPRYKVTKRGQDVTLRCDPISSHATLYWYQQALGQGPEFLTYFNYEAQPDKSGLPSDRFSAERPEGSISTLTIQRTEQRDSAMYRCASSPIRGGEYNEQFFGPGTRLTVL.

This clonotype was seen a few times. The chain is built from TRBV18 and TRBJ1-1, with 7 bases lining up with TRBD1. The CDR3 is made up of 16 amino acids. Germline V CDR1 and CDR2: KGHSH, LQKENI. Trimming at V came to 2 bases and at J to 4 bases, leaving 10 bases not matched to a gene. This CDR3 reads CASSPVTVKGATEAFF. The CDR3 region has the DNA TGTGCCAGCTCACCAGTTACAGTTAAGGGGGCCACTGAAGCTTTCTTT.

This clonotype was found many times. J is TRBJ1-5 and V is TRBV6-1; no firm D call. The germline V gene has CDR1 MNHNS and CDR2 SASEGT. V lost 6 bases, J lost 3 bases, and 15 bases lay in between. The CDR3 runs 15 residues. The CDR3 spells CASSRLLGYNQPQHF. In nucleotides, the CDR3 is TGTGCCAGCAGCAGACTCCTGGGGTACAATCAGCCCCAGCATTTT.

Only a few counts were recorded for this clonotype. The gene calls are TRBV10-3 and TRBJ2-5, with D possibly being TRBD1 (6 bases). The V gene's germline CDR1 is ENHRY and CDR2 SYGVKD. V lost 6 bases and J 5 bases, leaving 19 bases between the germline ends. The CDR3 has 15 residues. This chain's CDR3 is CAISRRDIFWETQYF. CDR3 nucleotide sequence: TGTGCCATCAGCCGAAGGGACATCTTCTGGGAGACCCAGTACTTC.

This clonotype was recorded a few times. The chain combines TRBV20-1 with TRBJ1-2, with 9 nucleotides matching TRBD1. This CDR3 has 14 residues. With 2 bases clipped from V and 8 bases from J, the junction kept 9 bases outside the gene matches. In germline, CDR1 is DFQATT, CDR2 SNEGSKA (reference sequence). CDR3: CSARHPGQGWGYTF. In nucleotides, the CDR3 is TGCAGTGCTAGACACCCAGGACAGGGGTGGGGCTACACCTTC.

In its sample, this clonotype was seen a few times. The V gene is TRBV7-2, the J gene TRBJ2-7; D is perhaps TRBD2 (5 bases). The V gene lost 0 bases and the J gene lost 5 bases, with 11 bases spanning the gap. CDR3 length equals 14 residues. CDR1 is SGHTA, CDR2 FQGNSA, per germline. DNA for the CDR3: TGTGCCAGCAGCTTAGCGCTTTTGAGGGACGAGCAGTACTTC. Its translation: CASSLALLRDEQYF.